A single sample is the source of the 18 T cell receptor beta chains below, sequenced in a study of cytomegalovirus exposure and HLA in healthy donors. The primer mix had 60 Vbeta and 13 Jbeta primers. Only in-frame clones appear in the TCRdb table, and some are missing; sequencing was by immunoSEQ multiplex PCR. This sample has approximately 240,000 clones; 70% to 85% occur once, and the top ten carry roughly 2.5%. Sequences were obtained from PBMCs. The receptors stem from a woman in her sixties in good health and CMV-seropositive.

The chain couples TRBV2 to TRBJ2-5; tentatively, D is TRBD2 (5 bases). V was trimmed by 4 bases and J by 5 bases, leaving 20 bases between them. CDR1 is SNHLY, CDR2 FYNNEI, per germline. The CDR3 runs to 16 residues. The CDR3, as DNA: TGTGCCAGCAGTGGCTCCGACCGCGCAGGCGGGGAGACCCAGTACTTC. Residues: CASSGSDRAGGETQYF.

This clone was recorded a few times. The chain carries TRBV2 and TRBJ1-1, with D hard to call. Trimming shortened V by 4 bases and J by 1 base, and 7 bases separated the two germline ends. Germline values: CDR1 SNHLY, CDR2 FYNNEI. CDR3 length: 13 amino acids. DNA of the CDR3: TGTGCCAGCAGTGCAGGTGAGAACACTGAAGCTTTCTTT. Amino acid sequence: CASSAGENTEAFF.

The V and J genes are TRBV28 and TRBJ1-2; a weak D match, TRBD1 (5 bases). There are 13 residues in the CDR3. The germline V gene encodes CDR1 MDHEN and CDR2 SYDVKM. DNA of the CDR3: TGTGCTTTGCAGGGAAGTTCAGCTGGGGGCTACACCTTC. Protein sequence: CALQGSSAGGYTF.

This sequence joins TRBV7-9 and TRBJ2-7, with 7 bases identical to TRBD1. The trim removed 4 bases at V and 8 bases at J, leaving 20 bases unmatched. The CDR3 runs to 17 residues. Looked up from germline, CDR1 is SEHNR and CDR2 is FQNEAQ (reference sequence). Written as DNA, the CDR3 is TGTGCCAGCAGCTCTGGAACAGGGGAATCTTACCTAATCAAGCAGTACTTC. Amino acid sequence: CASSSGTGESYLIKQYF.

The sample holds one count of this clone. The chain combines TRBV5-1 with TRBJ2-7; 7 nucleotides agree with TRBD1. Germline loops: CDR1 SGHRS, CDR2 YFSETQ. The CDR3 has 12 amino acids. V lost 5 bases and J lost 3; bases outside the gene matches: 2. DNA for the CDR3: TGCGCCAGCAGACGGGACAGCTACGAGCAGTACTTC. Its translation is CASRRDSYEQYF.

The genes are TRBV2 and TRBJ1-2, with 7 positions matching TRBD1. Germline V CDR1 and CDR2: SNHLY, FYNNEI. J gave up 6 bases and V 2 bases, and 6 bases lay outside the gene matches. The CDR3 covers 14 residues. As DNA, the CDR3 is TGTGCCAGCAGTGAACTCCAGGGGGGTAATGGCTACACCTTC. This encodes CASSELQGGNGYTF.

The V call is TRBV6-5, the J call TRBJ2-3, with 7 bases lining up with TRBD1. The CDR3 has 14 residues. The V gene end was trimmed by 7 bases and the J gene end by 2 bases; junction bases not matched to a gene: 6. The V gene's germline CDR1 is MNHEY and CDR2 SVGAGI. In DNA, the CDR3 is TGTGCCAGCAAGAACAGGGGATCCACAGATACGCAGTATTTT. Translation: CASKNRGSTDTQYF.

The rearrangement joins TRBV19 to TRBJ1-5; TRBD1 aligns across 7 bases. V shed 2 bases and J 6 bases; nucleotides not matched to a gene: 10. The CDR3 sequence is 16 residues long. CDR1 and CDR2 (germline): LNHDA, SQIVND (reference sequence). The CDR3 nucleotides are TGTGCCAGTAGTATACGGGTTAGACAGGGAGGTCAGCCCCAGCATTTT. Translation: CASSIRVRQGGQPQHF.

DNA for the CDR3: TGTGCCAGCAGGCCCACAGGGACTGGGGCCAACGTCCTGACTTTC. Encoded protein: CASRPTGTGANVLTF. V and J are TRBV28 and TRBJ2-6; D is possibly TRBD1 (6 bases). CDR1 MDHEN and CDR2 SYDVKM come from the germline V gene. V was clipped by 6 bases and J by 2 bases, with 11 bases between them. This CDR3 is 15 amino acids long.

This chain connects TRBV6-1 to TRBJ1-1; D is uncertain. The germline V and J ends were trimmed by 2 bases and 4 bases, with 11 bases remaining between them. CDR3 size: 14 residues. Germline loops: CDR1 MNHNS, CDR2 SASEGT. The CDR3 sequence: CASSESGEITEAFF. CDR3 bases: TGTGCCAGCAGTGAATCCGGGGAGATCACTGAAGCTTTCTTT.

The chain joins TRBV7-9 to TRBJ1-2; D is ambiguous. The V gene's germline CDR1 is SEHNR and CDR2 FQNEAQ (reference sequence). The ends were cut back, 4 bases at V and 0 bases at J, with 3 bases in the middle. CDR3 length equals 12 residues. The CDR3 sequence: CASSSSNYGYTF. Written as DNA, the CDR3 is TGTGCCAGCAGCTCATCTAACTATGGCTACACCTTC.

The chain couples TRBV2 to TRBJ1-2; D is unclear. In germline, CDR1 is SNHLY, CDR2 FYNNEI. The CDR3 has 14 residues. Trimming shortened V by 6 bases and J by 8 bases, and 19 bases separated the two germline ends. The CDR3 is CASRLTSLLWGYTF. CDR3 coding DNA: TGTGCCAGCAGACTGACAAGCCTCTTGTGGGGCTACACCTTC. The full variable domain, rest sourced from reference TRBV2 and TRBJ1-2, is EPEVTQTPSHQVTQMGQEVILRCVPISNHLYFYWYRQILGQKVEFLVSFYNNEISEKSEIFDDQFSVERPDGSNFTLKIRSTKLEDSAMYFCASRLTSLLWGYTFGSGTRLTVV.

This CDR3 reads CASSGMTGLTEAFF. CDR3 sequence (DNA): TGTGCCAGCAGCGGAATGACAGGGTTGACTGAAGCTTTCTTT. This sequence joins TRBV5-4 and TRBJ1-1, with 7 bases lining up with TRBD1. This CDR3 spans 14 amino acids. V lost 4 bases and J lost 5; bases outside the gene matches: 8. The germline V gene has CDR1 SGHNT and CDR2 YYREEE (reference sequence).

The table lists this clone with a few counts. The genes are TRBV4-2 and TRBJ2-7, with 10 bases that match TRBD2. V shed 1 base and J 4 bases; nucleotides not matched to a gene: 4. The CDR3 is 15 residues long. Per germline, CDR1 LGHNA and CDR2 YNFKEQ. This CDR3 reads CASSQGLAGAYEQYF. In DNA, the CDR3 is TGTGCCAGCAGCCAAGGGCTAGCGGGGGCATACGAGCAGTACTTC.

The gene calls are TRBV28 and TRBJ2-3, with TRBD1 as a possible D gene (6 bases). Trimming cost V 3 bases and J 3 bases, with 16 bases left between them. Germline V lookup: CDR1 MDHEN, CDR2 SYDVKM. The CDR3 is 16 residues long. CDR3 sequence: CASSFDRGYRTDTQYF. The CDR3 DNA is TGTGCCAGCAGTTTTGATAGGGGGTATAGGACAGATACGCAGTATTTT. The full variable domain, rest sourced from reference TRBV28 and TRBJ2-3, is DVKVTQSSRYLVKRTGEKVFLECVQDMDHENMFWYRQDPGLGLRLIYFSYDVKMKEKGDIPEGYSVSREKKERFSLILESASTNQTSMYLCASSFDRGYRTDTQYFGPGTRLTVL.

This rearrangement joins TRBV4-1 to TRBJ2-2; 7 bases line up with TRBD2. Per the germline V gene, CDR1 is MGHRA and CDR2 is YSYEKL. There are 17 residues in the CDR3. Trimming cost V 4 bases and J 3 bases; bases outside gene matches: 11. The CDR3 DNA reads TGCGCCAGCAGCCGCCGAGCGGATGGGGGGGACACCGGGGAGCTGTTTTTT. Translated: CASSRRADGGDTGELFF.

The V and J genes are TRBV27 and TRBJ1-1, with D perhaps TRBD1 (5 bases). The CDR3 is 14 residues long. Germline values: CDR1 MNHEY, CDR2 SMNVEV (reference sequence). The ends were cut back, 3 bases at V and 4 bases at J, with 12 bases in the middle. CDR3 in amino acids: CASSFFQGSTEAFF. In DNA form, the CDR3 reads TGTGCCAGCAGTTTCTTTCAGGGTAGCACTGAAGCTTTCTTT.

This chain connects TRBV29-1 to TRBJ1-4; TRBD1 matches 9 bases. Germline CDR1 SQVTM, CDR2 ANQGSEA. The CDR3 runs to 17 residues. J gave up 1 base and V 7 bases, and 13 bases lay outside the gene matches. CDR3 protein: CSATGTGSRVTNEKLFF. Here the CDR3 DNA reads TGCAGCGCCACCGGGACAGGGAGTCGAGTAACTAATGAAAAACTGTTTTTT.